These 21 T cell receptor beta chains were all obtained from the same sample, sequenced in a study of T cell repertoires in cytomegalovirus infection. Each CDR3 protein gets one entry after TCRdb re-called the reads with MiXCR. The table includes about 230,000 distinct CDR3 sequences, about 23% detected once. The sample comprised CD8+ T cells from PBMCs. The source is a human donor in good health (CMV status not recorded). Some clones in this sample may be carry-over from other donors' samples.

The rearrangement uses TRBV20-1 and TRBJ2-3; TRBD2 aligns across 7 bases. CDR3 size: 15 residues. Germline V gene sequence: CDR1 DFQATT, CDR2 SNEGSKA (reference sequence). V shed 2 bases and J 4 bases; nucleotides not matched to a gene: 9. CDR3: CSARNYGTTSDTQYF. The CDR3 DNA reads as TGCAGTGCTAGAAACTACGGGACTACCTCAGATACGCAGTATTTT.

This clonotype was found a few times. This rearrangement joins TRBV4-2 to TRBJ2-6, with 15 bases lining up with TRBD2. Germline V gene data show CDR1 as LGHNA and CDR2 as YNFKEQ. The CDR3 is made up of 19 amino acids. V was pared by 2 bases and J by 1 base, with 3 bases of the junction left unmatched. The CDR3 nucleotides read TGTGCCAGCAGCCAATCGGGACTAGCGGGGGGATCTGGGGCCAACGTCCTGACTTTC. As protein: CASSQSGLAGGSGANVLTF.

The chain carries TRBV5-1 and TRBJ2-7, with 9 nucleotides matching TRBD2. V shed 3 bases and J 3 bases; nucleotides not matched to a gene: 10. Per the germline V gene, CDR1 is SGHRS and CDR2 is YFSETQ. The CDR3 is 16 residues long. The CDR3 reads CASSSDPSGTYYEQYF. CDR3 in DNA: TGCGCCAGCAGCTCCGATCCTAGCGGGACCTACTACGAGCAGTACTTC.

This clonotype was seen a few times. This chain connects TRBV4-2 to TRBJ2-1, with D perhaps TRBD2 (6 bases). Germline CDR1 and CDR2: LGHNA and YNFKEQ. The CDR3 is 16 residues long. V was shortened by 0 bases and J by 9 bases, with 18 bases between the two germline ends. CDR3 protein: CASSQEQAASVGEQFF. In nucleotides, the CDR3 is TGTGCCAGCAGCCAAGAACAGGCGGCTAGCGTCGGTGAGCAGTTCTTC.

This clonotype occurred many times. V and J are TRBV7-6 and TRBJ2-3; TRBD2 agrees at 9 bases. The CDR3 length is 16 residues. With V trimmed by 5 bases and J by 2 bases, 8 bases remained unmatched. Per germline, CDR1 SGHVS and CDR2 FNYEAQ. The CDR3 loop is CASSQRLADLTDTQYF. The CDR3 nucleotides read TGTGCCAGCAGCCAACGACTAGCGGACCTCACAGATACGCAGTATTTT. The whole variable domain, filled in from reference TRBV7-6 and TRBJ2-3, reads GAGVSQSPRYKVTKRGQDVALRCDPISGHVSLYWYRQALGQGPEFLTYFNYEAQQDKSGLPNDRFSAERPEGSISTLTIQRTEQRDSAMYRCASSQRLADLTDTQYFGPGTRLTVL.

This clonotype showed up many times. This chain joins TRBV7-6 and TRBJ2-7; TRBD2 matches 7 bases. V lost 1 base to trimming and J lost 7 bases; unmatched junction nucleotides: 10. This CDR3 has 15 amino acids. Germline CDR1 SGHVS, CDR2 FNYEAQ. This CDR3 is CASSLGSGADIEQYF. CDR3 sequence (DNA): TGTGCCAGCAGCTTAGGAAGCGGGGCTGATATTGAGCAGTACTTC.

This clonotype was picked up many times. The chain joins TRBV7-6 to TRBJ2-7; 8 positions match TRBD2. This CDR3 has 16 amino acids. Germline V gene data show CDR1 as SGHVS and CDR2 as FNYEAQ. The V segment lost 5 bases and the J segment 5 bases; nucleotides outside the gene matches: 14. For the CDR3, the DNA is TGTGCCAGCAGCCGACCGAAGGCGGGGGGTCCAAACGAGCAGTACTTC. It specifies CASSRPKAGGPNEQYF. Supplemented by reference TRBV7-6 and TRBJ2-7, the full variable domain reads GAGVSQSPRYKVTKRGQDVALRCDPISGHVSLYWYRQALGQGPEFLTYFNYEAQQDKSGLPNDRFSAERPEGSISTLTIQRTEQRDSAMYRCASSRPKAGGPNEQYFGPGTRLTVT.

The gene calls are TRBV20-1 and TRBJ2-7; 7 nucleotides match TRBD1. The CDR3 loop spans 14 amino acids. Germline CDR1 reads DFQATT; CDR2 reads SNEGSKA (reference sequence). V shed 4 bases, J shed 7 bases, and the junction held 13 bases outside the gene matches. The CDR3 here is CSAMPGAGGKEQYF. In DNA form, the CDR3 reads TGCAGTGCTATGCCCGGAGCAGGGGGAAAAGAGCAGTACTTC.

A remark on this clonotype: A much larger clone lies a single base off, so this may be a read error. This sequence joins TRBV12-3 or TRBV12-4 and TRBJ2-4; D perhaps matches TRBD2 (5 bases). The V end was cut by 2 bases, the J end by 10 bases, with 9 bases between. CDR3 length: 12 residues. This CDR3 reads CASSLPGKIQYF. DNA for the CDR3: TGTGCCAGCAGTTTACCGGGAAAGATTCAGTACTTC.

The CDR3: CASGGQGASTDTQYF. The CDR3 nucleotides are TGTGCCAGCGGGGGACAGGGGGCTTCCACAGATACGCAGTATTTT. The V call is TRBV2, the J call TRBJ2-3; 12 nucleotides line up with TRBD1. This CDR3 is 15 amino acids long. Germline V gene lookup returns CDR1 SNHLY and CDR2 FYNNEI. Unmatched junction bases numbered 5, after V lost 8 bases and J lost 2 bases. Filled out from reference TRBV2 and TRBJ2-3, the complete variable domain reads EPEVTQTPSHQVTQMGQEVILRCVPISNHLYFYWYRQILGQKVEFLVSFYNNEISEKSEIFDDQFSVERPDGSNFTLKIRSTKLEDSAMYFCASGGQGASTDTQYFGPGTRLTVL.

V is TRBV5-1 and J is TRBJ1-2; the match to TRBD1 covers 7 bases. This CDR3 comprises 16 residues. V dropped 4 bases and J dropped 1; count of bases not matched to a gene: 10. Germline V gene lookup returns CDR1 SGHRS and CDR2 YFSETQ. CDR3 protein: CASSDPSGQINYGYTF. The DNA of the CDR3 is TGCGCCAGCAGCGATCCATCGGGACAGATTAACTATGGCTACACCTTC.

Ten or more counts support this clonotype. This chain uses TRBV28 with TRBJ1-4; D call uncertain. Germline CDR1 reads MDHEN; CDR2 reads SYDVKM. V was shortened by 5 bases and J by 3 bases, with 7 bases between the two germline ends. The CDR3 consists of 13 residues. The DNA for the CDR3 is TGTGCCAGCAGTGGGAGGGCTAATGAAAAACTGTTTTTT. Its translation is CASSGRANEKLFF. The full variable domain, in which reference TRBV28 and TRBJ1-4 provide the parts outside the CDR3, is DVKVTQSSRYLVKRTGEKVFLECVQDMDHENMFWYRQDPGLGLRLIYFSYDVKMKEKGDIPEGYSVSREKKERFSLILESASTNQTSMYLCASSGRANEKLFFGSGTQLSVL.

The table lists this clonotype with a few counts. The rearrangement joins TRBV28 to TRBJ2-1; D remains ambiguous. This CDR3 region has 15 residues. Trimming left V 3 bases short and J 12 bases short, with 21 bases between. CDR1 is MDHEN and CDR2 is SYDVKM in the germline V gene. The chain's CDR3 is CASSFLESMKAGQFF. DNA for the CDR3: TGTGCCAGCAGTTTCTTGGAGTCAATGAAGGCCGGGCAGTTCTTC. Complete variable domain (other parts from reference TRBV28 and TRBJ2-1): DVKVTQSSRYLVKRTGEKVFLECVQDMDHENMFWYRQDPGLGLRLIYFSYDVKMKEKGDIPEGYSVSREKKERFSLILESASTNQTSMYLCASSFLESMKAGQFFGPGTRLTVL.

Relative to its sample, this clonotype is medium-sized. The chain combines TRBV29-1 with TRBJ2-1, with TRBD2 as a possible D gene (5 bases). V lost 5 bases and J lost 10, with 21 bases in between. Looked up from germline, CDR1 is SQVTM and CDR2 is ANQGSEA. The CDR3 runs to 14 residues. The CDR3 DNA reads as TGCAGCGTTCGGGAACAATCTGAGGTGGTGGAGCAGTTCTTC. Translating it yields CSVREQSEVVEQFF.

There are many counts of this clonotype. V is TRBV2 and J is TRBJ2-1; 14 nucleotides line up with TRBD2. CDR3 length: 17 amino acids. Germline V CDR1 and CDR2: SNHLY, FYNNEI. The V and J ends lost 5 bases and 1 base, in that order; junction bases with no gene match: 4. CDR3 loop: CASSLRTSGGSYNEQFF. The DNA of the CDR3 is TGTGCCAGCAGTCTCCGGACTAGCGGGGGGTCCTACAATGAGCAGTTCTTC.

J is TRBJ1-2 and V is TRBV14; 7 bases line up with TRBD1. Trimming cost V 3 bases and J 4 bases; bases outside gene matches: 5. Germline CDR1 and CDR2: SGHDN and FVKESK. This CDR3 contains 14 residues. CDR3 amino acids: CASSHKYRGYGYTF. The CDR3 region has the DNA TGTGCCAGCAGCCACAAGTACAGGGGCTATGGCTACACCTTC. The variable domain in full, completed from reference TRBV14 and TRBJ1-2, reads EAGVTQFPSHSVIEKGQTVTLRCDPISGHDNLYWYRRVMGKEIKFLLHFVKESKQDESGMPNNRFLAERTGGTYSTLKVQPAELEDSGVYFCASSHKYRGYGYTFGSGTRLTVV.

In its sample, this clonotype was seen a few times. V gene TRBV2 combines with J gene TRBJ1-2; 7 positions agree with TRBD1. CDR3 length equals 18 residues. The V segment lost 1 base and the J segment 4 bases; nucleotides outside the gene matches: 15. The V gene's germline CDR1 is SNHLY and CDR2 FYNNEI. The CDR3 nucleotides read TGTGCCAGCAGTGAAGGTCTGAGGGGGCGGCCCTTGAGCTATGGCTACACCTTC. This translates into CASSEGLRGRPLSYGYTF.

This clonotype was recorded a few times. The chain uses TRBV28 and TRBJ1-5; a possible D gene is TRBD1 (6 bases). This CDR3 region has 17 residues. V was pared by 3 bases and J by 0 bases, with 15 bases between. Germline V gene lookup returns CDR1 MDHEN and CDR2 SYDVKM. The CDR3 DNA reads TGTGCCAGCAGTTTTACTACAGGGTTAGTTAGCAATCAGCCCCAGCATTTT. Translated, it gives CASSFTTGLVSNQPQHF.

V and J are TRBV19 and TRBJ1-5, with a weak D call TRBD1 (5 bases). The CDR3 runs 16 residues. Between the trimmed V and J ends, which lost 9 bases and 3 bases, there was a span of 21 bases. Germline CDR1 is LNHDA and CDR2 is SQIVND (reference sequence). This CDR3 is CASSRDGGRHNQPQHF. For the CDR3, the DNA is TGTGCCAGCAGCCGAGACGGGGGACGGCACAATCAGCCCCAGCATTTT.

This chain joins TRBV5-1 and TRBJ1-2, with a weak D call TRBD1 (6 bases). CDR3 length: 15 amino acids. Trimming pared 4 bases from V and 3 bases from J, leaving 16 bases between. Per germline, CDR1 SGHRS and CDR2 YFSETQ. CDR3 protein: CASSPAGVEDYGYTF. The CDR3 DNA reads as TGCGCCAGCAGCCCGGCAGGGGTGGAGGACTATGGCTACACCTTC. Variable domain in full (rest from reference TRBV5-1 and TRBJ1-2): KAGVTQTPRYLIKTRGQQVTLSCSPISGHRSVSWYQQTPGQGLQFLFEYFSETQRNKGNFPGRFSGRQFSNSRSEMNVSTLELGDSALYLCASSPAGVEDYGYTFGSGTRLTVV.

About this clonotype itself: This clone may be a read error of a much larger clone one base away. The chain combines TRBV14 with TRBJ2-1, with 8 bases fitting TRBD2. The CDR3 loop spans 15 amino acids. Germline lookup yields CDR1 SGHDN and CDR2 FVKESK. The CDR3 here is CASGQDFGGGNEQFF. The CDR3, as DNA: TGTGCCAGCGGCCAAGATTTTGGCGGGGGGAATGAGCAGTTCTTC.